This T cell receptor beta chain came from a study of PD-1 blockade in mismatch repair-deficient tumors. About the research overall: Patients had about a dozen mismatch repair-deficient cancer types, all previously treated and progressing.

In germline, CDR1 is SEHNR, CDR2 FQNEAQ (reference sequence). There are 17 residues in the CDR3. V dropped 1 base and J dropped 5; count of bases not matched to a gene: 6. Mismatch repair deficiency was confirmed in all patients, by PCR or immunohistochemistry. Clones were read by immunoSEQ multiplex PCR, and TCRdb kept only the in-frame ones, dropping some. The profile shows roughly 50,000 clones, over 70% of them singletons. By sample share, this clone is medium-sized. The rearrangement joins TRBV7-9 to TRBJ2-2; 11 nucleotides align to TRBD1. The sequencing here drew on peripheral blood, taken 20 weeks after starting pembrolizumab. The TCR originated in an adult with mismatch repair-deficient cancer. The CDR3 nucleotides are TGTGCCAGCAGCTTAGACTCGGGGACAGGGGGTACCGGGGAGCTGTTTTTT. Its protein product is CASSLDSGTGGTGELFF.